This T cell receptor (beta chain) was obtained from a study of shared clonotypes between healthy human individuals. Study results and caveats: Non-shared clonotypes displayed generation probabilities falling below those of clonotypes present in all four donors. Sampling included only blood; tissue repertoires likely differ.

On this clone: Its antigen is as yet unknown.

Trimming took 5 bases from V and 2 from J, leaving 13 bases between them. In germline, CDR1 is SQVTM, CDR2 ANQGSEA. CDR3 length: 14 residues. TCRdb's table, derived via immunoSEQ multiplex PCR, lists solely in-frame clones and lacks some. The sample lists over a million clones; around three quarters were seen once. The sequencing sample was made of memory CD4+ T cells from PBMCs. Documented subset: CD45RA-negative fraction. The receptor comes from a man younger than 35 in good health. Some clones in this sample may be carry-over from other donors' samples. V is TRBV29-1 and J is TRBJ2-1, with D perhaps assigned TRBD1 or TRBD2 (5 bases each). The CDR3 loop is CSVRGSPPYNEQFF. The CDR3 DNA follows: TGCAGCGTTCGGGGCAGCCCCCCCTACAATGAGCAGTTCTTC.